These 27 T cell receptor beta chains originate from one sample sequenced in a study of blood T cell repertoires in COVID-19. The method was immunoSEQ multiplex PCR; TCRdb's version includes in-frame clones alone and lacks a portion of them. The data show about 140,000 clones, about 87% seen once. The sequencing sample was made of peripheral blood. These TCRs come from a man aged 60 to 69 with active or convalescent COVID-19.

This chain links TRBV30 with TRBJ2-7, with D possibly being TRBD1 or TRBD2 (6 bases each). The germline gives CDR1 GTSNPN, CDR2 SVGIG (reference sequence). The CDR3 sequence is 14 residues long. The germline V and J ends were trimmed by 5 bases and 2 bases, with 16 bases remaining between them. CDR3: CAWGGRTLTYEQYF. The CDR3 DNA follows: TGTGCCTGGGGGGGGCGGACACTTACCTACGAGCAGTACTTC.

The genes are TRBV5-1 and TRBJ2-1, with TRBD1 identical over 7 bases. Germline V CDR1 and CDR2: SGHRS, YFSETQ. The CDR3 consists of 15 residues. Trimming removed 4 bases from V and 0 bases from J; junction bases left unmatched: 4. As DNA, the CDR3 is TGCGCCAGCAGCCAGGGACAGAGCTCCTACAATGAGCAGTTCTTC. As protein: CASSQGQSSYNEQFF.

The chain employs TRBV28 and TRBJ2-2, with D perhaps matching TRBD1 (7 bases). Trimming left V 6 bases short and J 4 bases short, with 12 bases between. There are 14 residues in the CDR3. CDR1 and CDR2 from the germline V gene are MDHEN and SYDVKM. The CDR3 protein is CASSRQGLTGELFF. In DNA, the CDR3 is TGTGCCAGCAGCAGACAGGGACTCACCGGGGAGCTGTTTTTT.

The chain couples TRBV19 to TRBJ2-1; 8 nucleotides match TRBD1. This CDR3 contains 15 residues. The V segment lost 7 bases and the J segment 7 bases; nucleotides outside the gene matches: 12. The V gene's germline CDR1 is LNHDA and CDR2 SQIVND (reference sequence). Here the CDR3 reads CASNVIGQGRNEQFF. CDR3 in DNA: TGTGCCAGTAATGTGATAGGACAGGGAAGGAATGAGCAGTTCTTC.

CDR3 DNA sequence: TGTGCCAGCTCACCACCCACGGGGTACTACGAGCAGTACTTC. Protein: CASSPPTGYYEQYF. This chain joins TRBV18 and TRBJ2-7; D is perhaps TRBD2 (5 bases). Trimming pared 0 bases from V and 3 bases from J, leaving 9 bases between. Per germline, CDR1 KGHSH and CDR2 LQKENI. CDR3 length: 14 amino acids. The entire variable domain, with the rest obtained from reference TRBV18 and TRBJ2-7, is as follows: NAGVMQNPRHLVRRRGQEARLRCSPMKGHSHVYWYRQLPEEGLKFMVYLQKENIIDESGMPKERFSAEFPKEGPSILRIQQVVRGDSAAYFCASSPPTGYYEQYFGPGTRLTVT.

V usage is TRBV9 and J usage is TRBJ2-1, with no clear D. The CDR3 is 17 amino acids. Germline assignment: CDR1 SGDLS and CDR2 YYNGEE. Trimming took 1 base from V and 0 from J, leaving 14 bases between them. DNA of the CDR3: TGTGCCAGCAGCGTACGTCAAGCAGGCAGCTCCTACAATGAGCAGTTCTTC. It codes for CASSVRQAGSSYNEQFF.

The chain combines TRBV3-1 (or the pseudogene TRBV3-2) with TRBJ2-2; weak D call: TRBD2 (6 bases). The length of the CDR3 is 15 residues. The V gene's germline CDR1 is LGHDT and CDR2 YNNKEL (reference sequence). Deletions cut 3 bases from V and 1 base from J, with 9 bases between. DNA for the CDR3: TGTGCCAGCAGCCAGCGGGACGGGAACACCGGGGAGCTGTTTTTT. Translation gives CASSQRDGNTGELFF.

The chain couples TRBV7-9 to TRBJ1-3; maybe TRBD1 (5 bases). CDR1 SEHNR and CDR2 FQNEAQ come from the germline V gene (reference sequence). V lost 1 base, J lost 1 base, and 8 bases lay in between. This CDR3 has 15 residues. CDR3 loop: CASSLGWTSGNTIYF. CDR3 in DNA: TGTGCCAGCAGCTTAGGTTGGACATCTGGAAACACCATATATTTT.

The gene calls are TRBV12-3 or TRBV12-4 and TRBJ1-1, with D uncertain. The CDR3 spans 13 residues. Trimming took off 1 base at V and 6 bases at J, with 9 bases between the two ends. Written as DNA, the CDR3 is TGTGCCAGCAGTTTAGACAGATACCCTGAAGCTTTCTTT. It encodes CASSLDRYPEAFF.

Only one count was recorded for this clone. The J gene is TRBJ1-5, the V gene TRBV28, with a weak D call TRBD1 (6 bases). The CDR3 consists of 14 residues. Trimming left V 6 bases short and J 6 bases short, with 15 bases between. The germline V gene encodes CDR1 MDHEN and CDR2 SYDVKM. The CDR3 sequence is CASSPGGGSQPQHF. The CDR3 region has the DNA TGTGCCAGCAGCCCGGGGGGCGGAAGTCAGCCCCAGCATTTT.

The chain joins TRBV7-2 to TRBJ2-3; 8 positions match TRBD2. Losses at the gene ends were 1 base for V and 3 bases for J; bases not matched to a gene: 6. CDR3 size: 16 residues. Looked up from germline, CDR1 is SGHTA and CDR2 is FQGNSA. The CDR3 spells CASSLGAGGITDTQYF. Here the CDR3 DNA reads TGTGCCAGCAGCTTAGGTGCGGGAGGTATAACAGATACGCAGTATTTT. Supplemented by reference TRBV7-2 and TRBJ2-3, the full variable domain reads GAGVSQSPSNKVTEKGKDVELRCDPISGHTALYWYRQSLGQGLEFLIYFQGNSAPDKSGLPSDRFSAERTGGSVSTLTIQRTQQEDSAVYLCASSLGAGGITDTQYFGPGTRLTVL.

The chain joins TRBV5-6 to TRBJ2-7, with TRBD1 matching over 9 bases. CDR1 SGHDT and CDR2 YYEEEE come from the germline V gene. Losses at the gene ends were 0 bases for V and 6 bases for J; bases not matched to a gene: 16. The CDR3 loop spans 18 amino acids. CDR3 nucleotide sequence: TGTGCCAGCAGCTTGGAATTCTCTATCTGGGACAGGGACCCCGAGCAGTACTTC. Amino acids: CASSLEFSIWDRDPEQYF. The variable domain in full, with the rest retrieved from reference TRBV5-6 and TRBJ2-7, is DAGVTQSPTHLIKTRGQQVTLRCSPKSGHDTVSWYQQALGQGPQFIFQYYEEEERQRGNFPDRFSGHQFPNYSSELNVNALLLGDSALYLCASSLEFSIWDRDPEQYFGPGTRLTVT.

This rearrangement joins TRBV10-3 to TRBJ2-6, with 10 nucleotides matching TRBD1. V dropped 6 bases and J dropped 1; count of bases not matched to a gene: 9. CDR3 size: 18 residues. The germline gives CDR1 ENHRY, CDR2 SYGVKD. The CDR3 loop is CAISGTGQGRSGANVLTF. The CDR3 nucleotides read TGTGCCATCAGCGGTACGGGACAGGGGAGATCTGGGGCCAACGTCCTGACTTTC.

This sequence joins TRBV25-1 and TRBJ2-6; D unclear. V lost 6 bases and J 0 bases, leaving 9 bases between the germline ends. Germline CDR1 and CDR2: MGHDK and SYGVNS. This CDR3 region has 15 residues. CDR3: CASSGRISGANVLTF. As DNA, the CDR3 is TGTGCCAGCAGCGGTCGAATCTCTGGGGCCAACGTCCTGACTTTC. The variable domain in full, with the rest retrieved from reference TRBV25-1 and TRBJ2-6, is EADIYQTPRYLVIGTGKKITLECSQTMGHDKMYWYQQDPGMELHLIHYSYGVNSTEKGDLSSESTVSRIRTEHFPLTLESARPSHTSQYLCASSGRISGANVLTFGAGSRLTVL.

This clone was seen only once. The chain employs TRBV27 and TRBJ2-7, with TRBD2 matching over 10 bases. Germline CDR1 reads MNHEY; CDR2 reads SMNVEV (reference sequence). Germline trimming cut 5 bases from V and 0 bases from J; bases unmatched to any gene: 4. CDR3 size: 15 residues. Here the CDR3 DNA reads TGTGCCAGCAGTCAACGGACTAGCGGCTCCTACGAGCAGTACTTC. Protein: CASSQRTSGSYEQYF.

With regard to this clone: Different DNA sequences within this sample yield the same CDR3. The chain joins TRBV19 to TRBJ1-5, with 8 bases fitting TRBD1. CDR3 length: 14 residues. The germline CDR1 and CDR2 sequences are LNHDA and SQIVND (reference sequence). The V segment lost 4 bases and the J segment 6 bases; nucleotides outside the gene matches: 5. The CDR3 spells CASSTTGVGQPQHF. CDR3 DNA: TGTGCCAGTAGTACGACAGGGGTCGGTCAGCCCCAGCATTTT.

This clone has more than one count but fewer than ten. The rearrangement joins TRBV14 to TRBJ1-4; the D gene is possibly TRBD1 (6 bases). Germline V gene lookup returns CDR1 SGHDN and CDR2 FVKESK. This CDR3 contains 14 residues. Trimming removed 4 bases at V and 1 base at J, with 7 bases between. CDR3 in amino acids: CASSLGGTNEKLFF. CDR3 bases: TGTGCCAGCAGCCTAGGGGGAACTAATGAAAAACTGTTTTTT.

J is TRBJ1-2 and V is TRBV6-5; a possible D gene is TRBD1 (5 bases). The V end lost 6 bases, the J end lost 4 bases, and 18 bases lay between the germline ends. The CDR3 is 15 residues long. Looked up from germline, CDR1 is MNHEY and CDR2 is SVGAGI. CDR3 sequence: CASRPNGGGSYGYTF. CDR3 sequence (DNA): TGTGCCAGCAGGCCGAACGGGGGGGGGAGCTATGGCTACACCTTC.

V is TRBV29-1 and J is TRBJ2-7; tentative D call: TRBD1 (6 bases). Germline V gene data show CDR1 as SQVTM and CDR2 as ANQGSEA. The length of the CDR3 is 14 residues. Trimming cost V 6 bases and J 2 bases, with 17 bases left between them. In DNA form, the CDR3 reads TGCAGCGTAGGGCGCGGACAGCGGACCTACGAGCAGTACTTC. Amino acid sequence: CSVGRGQRTYEQYF.

This chain joins TRBV27 and TRBJ2-1, with TRBD2 as a possible D gene (5 bases). Germline CDR1 and CDR2: MNHEY and SMNVEV (reference sequence). This CDR3 is built from 15 residues. The germline V and J ends were trimmed by 10 bases and 0 bases, with 16 bases remaining between them. CDR3 bases: TGTGCCACCCAAATAAGCGGAGCCTCCTACAATGAGCAGTTCTTC. Translating it yields CATQISGASYNEQFF.

The chain employs TRBV7-2 and TRBJ1-1; D call uncertain. Germline CDR1 and CDR2: SGHTA and FQGNSA. The CDR3 contains 13 residues. Between the trimmed V and J ends, which lost 5 bases and 1 base, there was a span of 8 bases. The CDR3 is CASSHSPNTEAFF. For the CDR3, the DNA is TGTGCCAGCAGCCACTCTCCGAACACTGAAGCTTTCTTT.

This chain links TRBV7-9 with TRBJ2-1, with D perhaps matching TRBD1 (5 bases). V dropped 5 bases and J dropped 11 bases, with 13 bases sitting between them. Germline CDR1 and CDR2: SEHNR and FQNEAQ (reference sequence). The CDR3 extends over 12 amino acids. CDR3 bases: TGTGCCAGCAGCGCTCAGGGTTCCCAGCAGTTCTTC. It yields the protein CASSAQGSQQFF.

The chain is built from TRBV3-1 (or the pseudogene TRBV3-2) and TRBJ2-5, with TRBD2 matching 12 bases. This CDR3 is 14 amino acids long. The germline gives CDR1 LGHDT, CDR2 YNNKEL (reference sequence). J gave up 6 bases and V 10 bases, and 9 bases lay outside the gene matches. CDR3 bases: TGTGCCACCCAGGGACTAGCGGGCGTCAAGACCCAGTACTTC. Protein: CATQGLAGVKTQYF.

The chain has TRBV18 and TRBJ1-5, with D perhaps TRBD1 (5 bases). V shed 1 base and J shed 4 bases, with 8 bases lying between them. This CDR3 region has 14 residues. Germline loops: CDR1 KGHSH, CDR2 LQKENI. CDR3 loop: CASSPQGPNQPQHF. The CDR3 region has the DNA TGTGCCAGCTCACCACAGGGGCCAAATCAGCCCCAGCATTTT.

The chain is built from TRBV24-1 and TRBJ2-1; 8 nucleotides line up with TRBD2. The CDR3 loop spans 13 amino acids. The V gene end was trimmed by 5 bases and the J gene end by 6 bases; junction bases not matched to a gene: 2. Germline values: CDR1 KGHDR, CDR2 SFDVKD. For the CDR3, the DNA is TGTGCCACCAGTGTAACTAGCGGCAATGAGCAGTTCTTC. As protein: CATSVTSGNEQFF.

J is TRBJ2-7 and V is TRBV10-3; TRBD1 agrees at 10 bases. CDR1 ENHRY and CDR2 SYGVKD come from the germline V gene. J gave up 4 bases and V 3 bases, and 3 bases lay outside the gene matches. The length of the CDR3 is 14 residues. The CDR3 DNA reads as TGTGCCATCAGTGATTGGACAGGGGGTTACGAGCAGTACTTC. This encodes CAISDWTGGYEQYF.

This clone is a singleton in its sample. The chain couples TRBV3-1 (or the pseudogene TRBV3-2) to TRBJ1-2, with 7 bases that match TRBD1. Germline values: CDR1 LGHDT, CDR2 YNNKEL (reference sequence). The CDR3 sequence is 14 residues long. Trimming cost V 4 bases and J 4 bases; bases outside gene matches: 6. The CDR3 spells CASSPRTGAYGYTF. CDR3 nucleotides: TGTGCCAGCAGCCCTCGGACAGGAGCCTATGGCTACACCTTC.